This T cell receptor beta chain was sequenced in a study of neurological immune-mediated disorders. TCRdb reprocessed the 5' RACE reads via MiXCR and lists one record per CDR3 protein. In the table there are about 21,000 distinct CDR3 sequences, around 6% of which are singletons. Germline assignment: CDR1 MGHRA and CDR2 YSYEKL. The V end lost 2 bases, the J end lost 8 bases, and 13 bases lay between the germline ends. CDR3 length: 14 amino acids. This clonotype was seen repeatedly, ten times or more. The V call is TRBV4-1, the J call TRBJ1-5; no clear D gene. Source material: CD8+ T cells from blood. This TCR was sampled from a man aged 18 to 30 in good health. This CDR3 reads CASSQSKGVEPQHF. The CDR3 DNA reads TGCGCCAGCAGCCAAAGTAAGGGTGTTGAGCCCCAGCATTTT.